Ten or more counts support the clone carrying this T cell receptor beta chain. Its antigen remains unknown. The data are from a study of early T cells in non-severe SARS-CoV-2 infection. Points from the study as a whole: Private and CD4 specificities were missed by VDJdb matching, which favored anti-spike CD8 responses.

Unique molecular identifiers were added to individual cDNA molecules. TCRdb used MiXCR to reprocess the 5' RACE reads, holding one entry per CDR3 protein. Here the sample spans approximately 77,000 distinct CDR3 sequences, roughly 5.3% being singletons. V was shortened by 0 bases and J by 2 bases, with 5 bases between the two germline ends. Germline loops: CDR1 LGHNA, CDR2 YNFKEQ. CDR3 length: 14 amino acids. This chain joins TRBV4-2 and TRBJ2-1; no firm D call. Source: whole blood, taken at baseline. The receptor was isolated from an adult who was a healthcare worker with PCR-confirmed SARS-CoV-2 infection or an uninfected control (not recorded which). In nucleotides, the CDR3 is TGTGCCAGCAGCCAAGAGAAAACCTACAATGAGCAGTTCTTC. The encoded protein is CASSQEKTYNEQFF.